These 18 T cell receptor beta chains were all obtained from the same sample, sequenced in a study of blood T cell repertoires in COVID-19. TCRdb's table, derived via immunoSEQ multiplex PCR, lists solely in-frame clones and lacks some. The table lists approximately 350,000 clones, over 75% of them singletons. The material sequenced was PBMCs or T cells enriched from blood (not recorded which). Receptor source: a woman aged 30 to 39 who had recovered from COVID-19.

This clone was observed a single time. The chain uses TRBV28 and TRBJ1-1, with D perhaps matching TRBD1 (5 bases). Deletions cut 3 bases from V and 3 bases from J, with 14 bases between. The CDR3 covers 15 residues. Germline CDR1 reads MDHEN; CDR2 reads SYDVKM. CDR3 region: CASSFIGAGYTEAFF. The CDR3 DNA reads TGTGCCAGCAGTTTCATAGGGGCGGGATACACTGAAGCTTTCTTT. Supplemented by reference TRBV28 and TRBJ1-1, the full variable domain reads DVKVTQSSRYLVKRTGEKVFLECVQDMDHENMFWYRQDPGLGLRLIYFSYDVKMKEKGDIPEGYSVSREKKERFSLILESASTNQTSMYLCASSFIGAGYTEAFFGQGTRLTVV.

This clone was seen a single time. V usage is TRBV5-1 and J usage is TRBJ2-3; the D gene is possibly TRBD2 (6 bases). CDR1 SGHRS and CDR2 YFSETQ come from the germline V gene. The CDR3 extends over 15 amino acids. V dropped 2 bases and J dropped 2 bases, with 12 bases sitting between them. The CDR3 loop is CASSLYPGATDTQYF. CDR3 DNA sequence: TGCGCCAGCAGCTTATACCCGGGAGCCACAGATACGCAGTATTTT.

The CDR3 region has the DNA TGTGCCAGCAGTCCGGATCGGGGAGGCAACGAGCAGTACTTC. The encoded protein is CASSPDRGGNEQYF. The V call is TRBV27, the J call TRBJ2-7; the D gene is possibly TRBD2 (6 bases). The CDR3 totals 14 residues. Germline V gene sequence: CDR1 MNHEY, CDR2 SMNVEV (reference sequence). V was pared by 5 bases and J by 5 bases, with 16 bases between.

The CDR3 here is CASREQVYSNQPQHF. For the CDR3, the DNA is TGTGCCAGTAGGGAACAGGTCTATAGCAATCAGCCCCAGCATTTT. The V and J genes are TRBV19 and TRBJ1-5, with D maybe TRBD1 (5 bases). The CDR3 spans 15 residues. The germline V gene has CDR1 LNHDA and CDR2 SQIVND (reference sequence). The V gene lost 6 bases and the J gene lost 0 bases, with 12 bases spanning the gap.

CDR3 residues: CASRTGTSGITDTQYF. DNA for the CDR3: TGTGCCAGTAGGACCGGGACTAGCGGGATCACAGATACGCAGTATTTT. The chain combines TRBV19 with TRBJ2-3; 13 bases align to TRBD2. Germline CDR1 and CDR2: LNHDA and SQIVND (reference sequence). CDR3 size: 16 residues. V lost 6 bases, J lost 2 bases, and 5 bases stayed unmatched.

The gene calls are TRBV29-1 and TRBJ1-2; 8 bases line up with TRBD1. The CDR3 length is 11 residues. The germline V gene encodes CDR1 SQVTM and CDR2 ANQGSEA. V dropped 6 bases and J dropped 5; count of bases not matched to a gene: 2. CDR3 residues: CSVDRVYGYTF. CDR3 nucleotides: TGCAGCGTGGACAGGGTATATGGCTACACCTTC.

This clone was recorded only once. The chain combines TRBV2 with TRBJ2-1; 7 bases map to TRBD2. V lost 2 bases and J lost 5; bases outside the gene matches: 3. This CDR3 comprises 14 residues. In germline, CDR1 is SNHLY, CDR2 FYNNEI. The CDR3 bases are TGTGCCAGCAGTGAAAGAACTAGCGACAATGAGCAGTTCTTC. Amino acids: CASSERTSDNEQFF.

The J gene is TRBJ1-3, the V gene TRBV9; perhaps TRBD1 as D (6 bases). V was pared by 4 bases and J by 1 base, with 15 bases between. The CDR3 runs to 16 residues. Germline V gene lookup returns CDR1 SGDLS and CDR2 YYNGEE. CDR3 sequence reads: CASSLGGDSSGNTIYF. In DNA, the CDR3 is TGTGCCAGCAGCTTAGGGGGGGACTCATCTGGAAACACCATATATTTT.

The chain recombines TRBV3-1 (or the pseudogene TRBV3-2) with TRBJ1-2; tentative D call: TRBD1 (6 bases). The CDR3 has 14 amino acids. Germline V gene data show CDR1 as LGHDT and CDR2 as YNNKEL (reference sequence). Trimming removed 6 bases from V and 4 bases from J, with 15 bases in between. The CDR3 sequence is CASSLSTGRYGYTF. CDR3 DNA: TGTGCCAGCAGTCTTTCGACAGGCCGCTATGGCTACACCTTC.

V and J are TRBV4-1 and TRBJ2-7; 8 bases fit TRBD1. The CDR3 spans 13 residues. With V trimmed by 6 bases and J by 3 bases, 4 bases remained unmatched. CDR1 is MGHRA and CDR2 is YSYEKL in the germline V gene. CDR3 DNA sequence: TGCGCCAGCAGGGGGACAGGACACTACGAGCAGTACTTC. This sequence encodes CASRGTGHYEQYF.

The rearrangement uses TRBV9 and TRBJ1-2; perhaps TRBD1 as D (5 bases). The CDR3 length is 14 residues. Trimming shortened V by 3 bases and J by 2 bases, and 11 bases separated the two germline ends. Germline CDR1 reads SGDLS; CDR2 reads YYNGEE. This chain's CDR3 is CASSARQINYGYTF. Here the CDR3 DNA reads TGTGCCAGCAGCGCAAGACAGATCAACTATGGCTACACCTTC.

V and J are TRBV18 and TRBJ2-6; possibly TRBD2 for D (7 bases). CDR3 size: 16 residues. V was pared by 2 bases and J by 2 bases, with 10 bases between. Germline CDR1 and CDR2: KGHSH and LQKENI. CDR3 amino acids: CASSPRGGAGANVLTF. Written as DNA, the CDR3 is TGTGCCAGCTCACCAAGGGGGGGAGCTGGGGCCAACGTCCTGACTTTC. The full variable domain, in which reference TRBV18 and TRBJ2-6 provide the parts outside the CDR3, is NAGVMQNPRHLVRRRGQEARLRCSPMKGHSHVYWYRQLPEEGLKFMVYLQKENIIDESGMPKERFSAEFPKEGPSILRIQQVVRGDSAAYFCASSPRGGAGANVLTFGAGSRLTVL.

This rearrangement joins TRBV19 to TRBJ1-4, with 7 nucleotides matching TRBD1. CDR1 and CDR2 from the germline V gene are LNHDA and SQIVND (reference sequence). This CDR3 contains 14 residues. The V segment lost 4 bases and the J segment 8 bases; nucleotides outside the gene matches: 7. The DNA of the CDR3 is TGTGCCAGTAGTAATGACAGGGTTGGAGAAAAACTGTTTTTT. It codes for CASSNDRVGEKLFF.

This clone was observed a handful of times. The chain carries TRBV4-2 and TRBJ2-2; a possible D gene is TRBD2 (6 bases). Germline V gene lookup returns CDR1 LGHNA and CDR2 YNFKEQ. The CDR3 loop spans 16 amino acids. V was trimmed by 4 bases and J by 1 base, leaving 13 bases between them. CDR3 sequence: CASSRTPGGNTGELFF. CDR3 bases: TGTGCCAGCAGCCGCACCCCCGGGGGGAACACCGGGGAGCTGTTTTTT.

The chain carries TRBV5-1 and TRBJ1-2; D remains ambiguous. The CDR3 covers 15 residues. Looked up from germline, CDR1 is SGHRS and CDR2 is YFSETQ. Trimming removed 6 bases at V and 4 bases at J, with 19 bases between. CDR3 nucleotide sequence: TGCGCCAGCACCCTGGAAGTGGGCGAGGGCTATGGCTACACCTTC. Protein: CASTLEVGEGYGYTF.

This chain connects TRBV3-1 (or the pseudogene TRBV3-2) to TRBJ1-1, with a weak D call TRBD1 (5 bases). The CDR3 runs 14 residues. The germline V and J ends were trimmed by 0 bases and 7 bases, with 12 bases remaining between them. Germline values: CDR1 LGHDT, CDR2 YNNKEL (reference sequence). The CDR3 coding sequence is TGTGCCAGCAGCCAAGATCTAAGGGGTGGTGAAGCTTTCTTT. Its protein product is CASSQDLRGGEAFF.

The rearrangement links TRBV28 to TRBJ2-1; maybe TRBD2 (6 bases). The CDR3 has 15 residues. The V end lost 1 base, the J end lost 6 bases, and 13 bases lay between the germline ends. The germline V gene encodes CDR1 MDHEN and CDR2 SYDVKM. The CDR3 reads CASSLFGSPVNEQFF. For the CDR3, the DNA is TGTGCCAGCAGTTTATTCGGGAGCCCTGTCAATGAGCAGTTCTTC.

A remark on this clone: Other DNA sequences in the same sample also yield this CDR3. The chain is built from TRBV3-1 (or the pseudogene TRBV3-2) and TRBJ2-7; D gene unclear. This CDR3 is built from 14 residues. From germline, CDR1 is LGHDT and CDR2 YNNKEL (reference sequence). V was pared by 1 base and J by 0 bases, with 7 bases between. In DNA, the CDR3 is TGTGCCAGCAGCCAAGTTCCTAGCTCCTACGAGCAGTACTTC. Translating gives CASSQVPSSYEQYF.